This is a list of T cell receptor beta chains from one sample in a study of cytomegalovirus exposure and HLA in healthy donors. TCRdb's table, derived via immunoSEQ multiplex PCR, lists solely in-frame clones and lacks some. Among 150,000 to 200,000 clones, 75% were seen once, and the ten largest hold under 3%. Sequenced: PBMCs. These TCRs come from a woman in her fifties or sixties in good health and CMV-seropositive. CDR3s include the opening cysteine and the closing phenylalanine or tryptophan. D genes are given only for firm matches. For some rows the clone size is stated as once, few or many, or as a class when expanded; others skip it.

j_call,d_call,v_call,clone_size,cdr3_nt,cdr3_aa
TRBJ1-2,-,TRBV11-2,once,TGTGCCAGCAGCTTAGTCCTCGGGGGGGAGGCCTACTATGGCTACACCTTC,CASSLVLGGEAYYGYTF
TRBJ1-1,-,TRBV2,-,TGTGCCAGCAAATCAACAGGCTACACTGAAGCTTTCTTT,CASKSTGYTEAFF
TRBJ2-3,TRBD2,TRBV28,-,TGTGCCAGCAGCAAGGATGGAAGCGGGGGGGCTGAAGATACGCAGTATTTT,CASSKDGSGGAEDTQYF
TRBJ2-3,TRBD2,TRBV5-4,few,TGTGCCAGCAGCCGAACTAGCGATCAGACGGGTACGCAGTATTTT,CASSRTSDQTGTQYF
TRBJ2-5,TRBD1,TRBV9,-,TGTGCCAGCAGCCATGGGACAGCTCAAGAGACCCAGTACTTC,CASSHGTAQETQYF
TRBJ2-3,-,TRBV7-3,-,TGTGCCAGCAGCGATGGGACGCGGGGCGCAGATACGCAGTATTTT,CASSDGTRGADTQYF
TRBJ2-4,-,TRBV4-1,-,TGCGCCAGCAGCCAAGACCCTCCACTCCTCGCGGTGGCCAAAAACATTCAGTACTTC,CASSQDPPLLAVAKNIQYF
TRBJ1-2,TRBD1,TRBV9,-,TGTGCCAGCAGCGTAGGGGGACAGGGAGGCAACTATGGCTACACCTTC,CASSVGGQGGNYGYTF
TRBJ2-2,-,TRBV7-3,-,TGTGCCAGCAGCTTAATGGCAGGCCCCAACACCGGGGAGCTGTTTTTT,CASSLMAGPNTGELFF
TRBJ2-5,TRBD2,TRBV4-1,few,TGCGCCAGCAGCCCAACTAGCGGGGGGAACCAAGAGACCCAGTACTTC,CASSPTSGGNQETQYF
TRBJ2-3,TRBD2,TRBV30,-,TGTGCCTGGAGTCGGGGGCGGGGGGAAGATACGCAGTATTTT,CAWSRGRGEDTQYF
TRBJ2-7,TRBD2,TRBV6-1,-,TGTGCCAGCAGTGAAGGAAGCGGGGGTTACGAGCAGTACTTC,CASSEGSGGYEQYF
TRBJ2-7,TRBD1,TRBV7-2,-,TGTGCCAGCAGCGGACAGGGGATCGGCGAGCAGTACTTC,CASSGQGIGEQYF
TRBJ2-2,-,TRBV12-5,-,TGTGCTAGTGGCCGCGCTTTAGACACCGGGGAGCTGTTTTTT,CASGRALDTGELFF
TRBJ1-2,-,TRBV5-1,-,TGCGCCAGCAGCTCCGGGGACACCACCTATGGCTACACCTTC,CASSSGDTTYGYTF
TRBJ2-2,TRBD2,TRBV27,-,TGTGCCAGCAGTTGGACTAGCGGGGGCACCGGGGAGCTGTTTTTT,CASSWTSGGTGELFF
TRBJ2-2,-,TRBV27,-,TGTGCCAGCAGTTTTCTAATCACCGGGGAGCTGTTTTTT,CASSFLITGELFF
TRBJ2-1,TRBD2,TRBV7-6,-,TGTGCCAGCACCTCCGGGGGGAGCTCCTACAATGAGCAGTTCTTC,CASTSGGSSYNEQFF
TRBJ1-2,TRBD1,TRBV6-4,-,TGTGCCAGCAGCCCCGACAGGGGGAATAATGGCTACACCTTC,CASSPDRGNNGYTF
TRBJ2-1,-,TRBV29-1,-,TGCAGCGTCGATCGACTCGGAGGAGATGAGCAGTTCTTC,CSVDRLGGDEQFF
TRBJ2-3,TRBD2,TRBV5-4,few,TGTGCCAGCAGATCCGAAGCGGGGGGCACAGATACGCAGTATTTT,CASRSEAGGTDTQYF
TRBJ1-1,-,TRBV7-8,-,TGTGCCAGCAGCTTAGTTTCGGGAGCGAACACTGAAGCTTTCTTT,CASSLVSGANTEAFF
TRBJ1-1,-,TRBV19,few,TGTGCCAGTAGTATTGCAGTCAATGGACAGAAAGCTTTCTTT,CASSIAVNGQKAFF
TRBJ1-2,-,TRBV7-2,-,TGTGCCAGCAGCTTAACGGTGGTTAACTATGGCTACACCTTC,CASSLTVVNYGYTF
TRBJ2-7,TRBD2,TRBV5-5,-,TGTGCCAGCAGCTTGGTTCCAGGGAGGGGCGAGCAGTACTTC,CASSLVPGRGEQYF
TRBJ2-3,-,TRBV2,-,TGTGCCAGCAGCGGGGTAGGCACAGATACGCAGTATTTT,CASSGVGTDTQYF
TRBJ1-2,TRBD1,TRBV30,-,TGTGCCTGGAGTCGAAGAGGGGGCAGCTATGGCTACACCTTC,CAWSRRGGSYGYTF
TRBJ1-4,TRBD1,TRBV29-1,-,TGCAGCGTTGGACAGGGGGCTAATGAAAAACTGTTTTTT,CSVGQGANEKLFF
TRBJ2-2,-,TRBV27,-,TGTGCCAGCAGTTTACAGGGAGGGAACACCGGGGAGCTGTTTTTT,CASSLQGGNTGELFF
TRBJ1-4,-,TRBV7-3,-,TGTGCCAGCAGCTTAACCGGGGGGCGCGGTGAAAAACTGTTTTTT,CASSLTGGRGEKLFF
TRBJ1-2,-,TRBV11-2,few,TGTGCCAGCAGCTTAGTTGGAGCTAACTATGGCTACACCTTC,CASSLVGANYGYTF
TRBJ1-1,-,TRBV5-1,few,TGCGCCAGCAGAGGGAGCTGGACCAACACTGAAGCTTTCTTT,CASRGSWTNTEAFF
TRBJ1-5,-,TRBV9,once,TGTGCCAGCAGCGTAGCGGGTAGTCAGCCCCAGCATTTT,CASSVAGSQPQHF
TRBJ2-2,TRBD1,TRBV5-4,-,TGTGCCAGCAGCTTAGGGACAGGGGCCACCGGGGAGCTGTTTTTT,CASSLGTGATGELFF
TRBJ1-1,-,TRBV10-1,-,TGCGCCAGCAGTGAGTCTTCAGGGAATACTGAAGCTTTCTTT,CASSESSGNTEAFF
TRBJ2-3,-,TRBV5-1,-,TGCGCCAGCAGCTTGGGTTCAAGCACAGATACGCAGTATTTT,CASSLGSSTDTQYF
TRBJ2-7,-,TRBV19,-,TGTGCCAGTAGCCGGACTGGAGCCTACGAGCAGTACTTC,CASSRTGAYEQYF
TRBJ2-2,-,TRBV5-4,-,TGTGCCAGCAGCTTGTTCTACGGGGGCGGGGAGCTGTTTTTT,CASSLFYGGGELFF
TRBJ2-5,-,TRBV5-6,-,TGTGCCAGCAGACGAGAAGGACAGCCGAACTTAGGGGCCCAGTACTTC,CASRREGQPNLGAQYF
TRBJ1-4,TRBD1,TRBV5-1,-,TGCGCCAGCAGCTTGGCGACAGGGGGTGGAGAAAAACTGTTTTTT,CASSLATGGGEKLFF
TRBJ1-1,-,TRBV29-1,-,TGCAGCGTTGATCAGGGGATGAACACTGAAGCTTTCTTT,CSVDQGMNTEAFF
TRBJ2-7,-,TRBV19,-,TGTGCCAGTAGTATGGCAGGGGCGCTCGAGCAGTACTTC,CASSMAGALEQYF
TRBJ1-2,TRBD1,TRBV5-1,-,TGCGCCAGCAGCAAGGACAGGGACTATGGCTACACCTTC,CASSKDRDYGYTF
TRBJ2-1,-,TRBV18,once,TGTGCCAGCTCACCACGGCCGGGTAATGAGCAGTTCTTC,CASSPRPGNEQFF
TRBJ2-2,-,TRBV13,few,TGTGCCAGCAGCCGACGGGAGAACACCGGGGAGCTGTTTTTT,CASSRRENTGELFF
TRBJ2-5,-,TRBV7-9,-,TGTGCCAGCAGCTTAGCGGAGTGGGGGGTGGAGACCCAGTACTTC,CASSLAEWGVETQYF
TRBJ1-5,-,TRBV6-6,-,TGTGCCAGCAGCTCCGGCAGGGATGATCAGCCCCAGCATTTT,CASSSGRDDQPQHF
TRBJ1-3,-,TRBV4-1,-,TGCGCCAGCAGCCAAGTACAGAGCTCTGGAAACACCATATATTTT,CASSQVQSSGNTIYF
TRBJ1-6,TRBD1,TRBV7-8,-,TGTGCCAGCAGCCCTGCGACAGGGCTGAATAATTCACCCCTCCACTTT,CASSPATGLNNSPLHF